These 9 T cell receptor beta chains originate from one sample sequenced in a study of control samples from healthy donors and cancer patients. TCRdb's table, derived via immunoSEQ multiplex PCR, lists solely in-frame clones and lacks some. Here the sample spans about 80,000 clones, under 90% being singletons. Sequenced: blood. All receptors derive from a man aged 45 to 65 in good health.

The chain is built from TRBV30 and TRBJ1-5; possibly TRBD1 for D (5 bases). Trimming removed 3 bases at V and 4 bases at J, with 10 bases between. In germline, CDR1 is GTSNPN, CDR2 SVGIG (reference sequence). The CDR3 consists of 13 residues. The CDR3 nucleotides read TGTGCCTGGAGAGGGGCAGTTAATCAGCCCCAGCATTTT. It translates to CAWRGAVNQPQHF.

The chain is built from TRBV18 and TRBJ2-7; D is perhaps TRBD1 (5 bases). Trimming removed 3 bases from V and 3 bases from J, with 9 bases in between. Germline lookup yields CDR1 KGHSH and CDR2 LQKENI. There are 13 residues in the CDR3. CDR3 nucleotides: TGTGCCAGCTCACCTGCTACAGGCTACGAGCAGTACTTC. As protein: CASSPATGYEQYF.

The V call is TRBV5-1, the J call TRBJ1-1; D perhaps matches TRBD1 (5 bases). Germline loops: CDR1 SGHRS, CDR2 YFSETQ. V lost 0 bases and J 3 bases, leaving 9 bases between the germline ends. This CDR3 has 14 residues. The CDR3 region is CASSLVDSHTEAFF. In DNA form, the CDR3 reads TGCGCCAGCAGCTTGGTTGACAGCCACACTGAAGCTTTCTTT.

This chain links TRBV7-9 with TRBJ1-1; D unresolved. The CDR3 contains 16 residues. CDR1 is SEHNR and CDR2 is FQNEAQ in the germline V gene (reference sequence). Trimming removed 5 bases at V and 3 bases at J, with 19 bases between. The CDR3 protein is CASSPPFVNEDTEAFF. The CDR3 coding sequence is TGTGCCAGCAGCCCCCCCTTCGTAAACGAGGACACTGAAGCTTTCTTT.

This rearrangement joins TRBV5-1 to TRBJ2-1; 8 bases fit TRBD2. With V trimmed by 7 bases and J by 5 bases, 14 bases remained unmatched. Germline assignment: CDR1 SGHRS and CDR2 YFSETQ. The CDR3 runs to 16 residues. The CDR3, as DNA: TGCGCCAGCTCCAACGGGGGGGGCGGCCCCCACAATGAGCAGTTCTTC. This encodes CASSNGGGGPHNEQFF.

This clone was seen a few times. The chain carries TRBV9 and TRBJ2-2; 10 bases are a match to TRBD2. The CDR3 contains 16 residues. Unmatched junction bases numbered 4, after V lost 4 bases and J lost 1 base. Per germline, CDR1 SGDLS and CDR2 YYNGEE. CDR3 DNA sequence: TGTGCCAGCAGCACATTAGCGGGGGGGAACACCGGGGAGCTGTTTTTT. It is translated as CASSTLAGGNTGELFF.

The V call is TRBV30, the J call TRBJ1-6; tentative D call: TRBD1 (5 bases). Trimming shortened V by 0 bases and J by 7 bases, and 13 bases separated the two germline ends. Per germline, CDR1 GTSNPN and CDR2 SVGIG (reference sequence). CDR3 length: 15 residues. The CDR3 loop is CAWSVKGFGNSPLHF. The CDR3 nucleotides read TGTGCCTGGAGTGTAAAGGGGTTCGGAAATTCACCCCTCCACTTT.

The V call is TRBV30, the J call TRBJ1-3; the D gene is possibly TRBD1 (5 bases). CDR1 GTSNPN and CDR2 SVGIG come from the germline V gene (reference sequence). The V gene lost 2 bases and the J gene lost 5 bases, with 22 bases spanning the gap. This CDR3 is 17 amino acids long. The CDR3 DNA reads as TGTGCCTGGAGTCCTCCCGGCGGAGGTTGGACAAGAAACACCATATATTTT. It yields the protein CAWSPPGGGWTRNTIYF. The full variable domain, in which reference TRBV30 and TRBJ1-3 provide the parts outside the CDR3, is SQTIHQWPATLVQPVGSPLSLECTVEGTSNPNLYWYRQAAGRGLQLLFYSVGIGQISSEVPQNLSASRPQDRQFILSSKKLLLSDSGFYLCAWSPPGGGWTRNTIYFGEGSWLTVV.

The rearrangement uses TRBV6-4 and TRBJ2-2; D is unclear. CDR3 length: 14 amino acids. V lost 0 bases, J lost 2 bases, and 4 bases lay in between. The germline CDR1 and CDR2 sequences are MRHNA and SNTAGT. Written as DNA, the CDR3 is TGTGCCAGCAGTGACTCGGGCAACACCGGGGAGCTGTTTTTT. This translates into CASSDSGNTGELFF.